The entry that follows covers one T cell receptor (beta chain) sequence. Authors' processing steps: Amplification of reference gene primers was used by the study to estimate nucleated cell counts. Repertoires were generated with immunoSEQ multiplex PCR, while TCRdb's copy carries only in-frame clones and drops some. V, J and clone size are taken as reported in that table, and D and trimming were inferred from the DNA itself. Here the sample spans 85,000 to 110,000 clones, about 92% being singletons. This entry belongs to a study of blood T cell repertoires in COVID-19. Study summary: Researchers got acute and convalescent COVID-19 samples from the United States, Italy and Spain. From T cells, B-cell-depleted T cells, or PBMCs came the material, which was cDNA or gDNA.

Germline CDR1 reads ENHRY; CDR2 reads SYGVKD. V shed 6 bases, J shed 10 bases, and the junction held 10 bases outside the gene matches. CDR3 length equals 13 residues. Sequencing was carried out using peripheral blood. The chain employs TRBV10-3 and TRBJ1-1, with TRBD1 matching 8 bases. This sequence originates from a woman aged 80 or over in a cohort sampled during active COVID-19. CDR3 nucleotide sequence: TGTGCCATCAGCCTACAGGGGGGAGGTGTAGCTTTCTTT. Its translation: CAISLQGGGVAFF.